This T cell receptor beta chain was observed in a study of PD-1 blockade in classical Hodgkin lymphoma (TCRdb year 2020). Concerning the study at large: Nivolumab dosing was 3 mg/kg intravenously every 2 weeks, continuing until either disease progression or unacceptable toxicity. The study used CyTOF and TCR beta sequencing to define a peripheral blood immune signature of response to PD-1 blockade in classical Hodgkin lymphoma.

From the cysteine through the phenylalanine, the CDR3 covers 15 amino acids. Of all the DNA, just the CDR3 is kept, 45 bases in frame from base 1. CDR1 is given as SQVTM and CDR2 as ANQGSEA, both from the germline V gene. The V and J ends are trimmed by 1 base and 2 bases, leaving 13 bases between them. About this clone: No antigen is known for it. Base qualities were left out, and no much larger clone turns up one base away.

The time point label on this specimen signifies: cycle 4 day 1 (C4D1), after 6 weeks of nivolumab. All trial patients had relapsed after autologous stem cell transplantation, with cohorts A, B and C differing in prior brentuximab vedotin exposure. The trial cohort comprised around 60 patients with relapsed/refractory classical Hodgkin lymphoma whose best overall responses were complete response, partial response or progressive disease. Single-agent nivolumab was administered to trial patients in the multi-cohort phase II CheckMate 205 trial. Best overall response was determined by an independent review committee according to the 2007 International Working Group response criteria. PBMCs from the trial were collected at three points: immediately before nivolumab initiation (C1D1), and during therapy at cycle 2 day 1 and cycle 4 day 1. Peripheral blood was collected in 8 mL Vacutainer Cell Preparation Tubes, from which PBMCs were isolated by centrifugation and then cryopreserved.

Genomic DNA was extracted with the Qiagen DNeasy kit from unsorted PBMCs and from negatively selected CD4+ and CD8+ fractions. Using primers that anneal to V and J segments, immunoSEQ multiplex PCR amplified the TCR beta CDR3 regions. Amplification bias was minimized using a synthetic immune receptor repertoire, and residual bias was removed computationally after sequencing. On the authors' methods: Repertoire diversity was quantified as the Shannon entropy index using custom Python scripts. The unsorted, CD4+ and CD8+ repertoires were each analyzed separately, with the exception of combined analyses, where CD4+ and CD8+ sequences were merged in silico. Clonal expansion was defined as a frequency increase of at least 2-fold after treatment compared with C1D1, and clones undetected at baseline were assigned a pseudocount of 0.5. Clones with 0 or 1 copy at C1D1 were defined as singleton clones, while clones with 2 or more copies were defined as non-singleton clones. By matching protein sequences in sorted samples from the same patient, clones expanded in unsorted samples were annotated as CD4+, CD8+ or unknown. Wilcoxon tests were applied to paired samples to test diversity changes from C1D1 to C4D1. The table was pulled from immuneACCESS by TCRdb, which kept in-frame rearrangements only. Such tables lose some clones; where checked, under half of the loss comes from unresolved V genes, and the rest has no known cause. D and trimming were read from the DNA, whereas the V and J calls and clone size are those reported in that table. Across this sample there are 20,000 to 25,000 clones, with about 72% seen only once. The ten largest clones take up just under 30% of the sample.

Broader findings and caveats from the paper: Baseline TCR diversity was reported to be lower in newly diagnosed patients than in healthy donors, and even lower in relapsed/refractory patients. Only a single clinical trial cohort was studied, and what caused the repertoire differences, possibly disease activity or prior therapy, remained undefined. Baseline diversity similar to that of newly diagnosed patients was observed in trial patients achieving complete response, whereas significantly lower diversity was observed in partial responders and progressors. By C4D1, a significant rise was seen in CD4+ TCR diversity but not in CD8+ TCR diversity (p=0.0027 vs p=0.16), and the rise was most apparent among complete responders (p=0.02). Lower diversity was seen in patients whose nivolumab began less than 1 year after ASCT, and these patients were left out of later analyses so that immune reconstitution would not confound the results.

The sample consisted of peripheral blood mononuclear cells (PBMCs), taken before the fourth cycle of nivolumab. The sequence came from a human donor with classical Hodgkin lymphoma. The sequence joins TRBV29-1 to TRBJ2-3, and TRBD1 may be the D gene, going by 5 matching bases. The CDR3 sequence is CSVEGGAGLTDTQYF. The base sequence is TGCAGCGTTGAAGGGGGCGCAGGGCTCACAGATACGCAGTATTTT.